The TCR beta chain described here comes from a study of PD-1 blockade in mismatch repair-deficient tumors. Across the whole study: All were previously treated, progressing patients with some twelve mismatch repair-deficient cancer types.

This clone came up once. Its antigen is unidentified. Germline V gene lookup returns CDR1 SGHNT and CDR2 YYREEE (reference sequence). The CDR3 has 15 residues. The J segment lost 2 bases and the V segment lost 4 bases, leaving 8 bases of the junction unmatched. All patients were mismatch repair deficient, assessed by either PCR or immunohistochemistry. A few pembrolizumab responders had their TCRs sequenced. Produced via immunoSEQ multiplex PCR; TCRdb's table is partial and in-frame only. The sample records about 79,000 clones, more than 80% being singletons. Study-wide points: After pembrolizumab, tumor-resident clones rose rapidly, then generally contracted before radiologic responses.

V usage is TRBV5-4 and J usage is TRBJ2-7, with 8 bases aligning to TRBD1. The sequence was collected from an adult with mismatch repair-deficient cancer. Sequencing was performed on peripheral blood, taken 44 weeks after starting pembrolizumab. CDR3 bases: TGTGCCAGCAGCGACAGGACAGGGCATCCCTACGAGCAGTACTTC. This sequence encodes CASSDRTGHPYEQYF.